One sample yielded the 17 T cell receptor beta chains listed below, sequenced in a study of blood T cell repertoires in COVID-19. Measured with immunoSEQ multiplex PCR; TCRdb has only the in-frame clones, and not every one. Of about 220,000 clones listed, approximately 80% are singletons. Sequencing was performed on PBMCs or T cells enriched from blood (not recorded which). The source of these receptors is a woman aged 40 to 50 with acute COVID-19.

This clone was seen only once. This rearrangement joins TRBV25-1 to TRBJ2-1; D call uncertain. Deletions cut 6 bases from V and 0 bases from J, with 12 bases between. Germline V gene lookup returns CDR1 MGHDK and CDR2 SYGVNS. The CDR3 has 15 amino acids. As DNA, the CDR3 is TGTGCCAGCAGCGTGCAGGCGAGCTCCTACAATGAGCAGTTCTTC. The encoded protein is CASSVQASSYNEQFF.

This clone came up a few times. The chain combines TRBV5-1 with TRBJ2-1; 12 nucleotides agree with TRBD1. Germline CDR1 is SGHRS and CDR2 is YFSETQ. V was pared by 4 bases and J by 9 bases, with 8 bases of the junction left unmatched. The CDR3 length is 15 residues. This CDR3 reads CASSGYGTGGSEQFF. Written as DNA, the CDR3 is TGCGCCAGCAGCGGCTACGGGACAGGGGGCAGTGAGCAGTTCTTC.

The chain employs TRBV7-3 and TRBJ2-1, with TRBD2 identical over 14 bases. With V trimmed by 6 bases and J by 3 bases, 16 bases remained unmatched. The CDR3 consists of 20 residues. Germline V CDR1 and CDR2: SGHTA, FQGTGA. Written as DNA, the CDR3 is TGTGCCAGCAGGACACCGGGACTAGCGGGAGTAGACGGCTACTACAATGAGCAGTTCTTC. This codes for CASRTPGLAGVDGYYNEQFF.

The rearrangement joins TRBV5-1 to TRBJ2-1; D is perhaps TRBD2 (5 bases). Germline V gives CDR1 SGHRS, CDR2 YFSETQ. The CDR3 spans 15 residues. V shed 0 bases and J shed 3 bases, with 10 bases lying between them. The CDR3 nucleotides read TGCGCCAGCAGCTTGGATTCAGACTACTACAATGAGCAGTTCTTC. Amino acid sequence: CASSLDSDYYNEQFF. The full variable domain, rest sourced from reference TRBV5-1 and TRBJ2-1, is KAGVTQTPRYLIKTRGQQVTLSCSPISGHRSVSWYQQTPGQGLQFLFEYFSETQRNKGNFPGRFSGRQFSNSRSEMNVSTLELGDSALYLCASSLDSDYYNEQFFGPGTRLTVL.

The J gene is TRBJ2-1, the V gene TRBV6-5; D is uncertain. The ends were cut back, 0 bases at V and 0 bases at J, with 3 bases in the middle. CDR3 length equals 14 residues. CDR1 and CDR2 from the germline V gene are MNHEY and SVGAGI. CDR3 bases: TGTGCCAGCAGTTACTCGGCCTCCTACAATGAGCAGTTCTTC. It yields the protein CASSYSASYNEQFF.

V gene TRBV11-2 combines with J gene TRBJ2-1, with 7 nucleotides matching TRBD2. Trimming cost V 5 bases and J 4 bases; bases outside gene matches: 5. The CDR3 has 14 residues. Germline V gene sequence: CDR1 SGHAT, CDR2 FQNNGV. CDR3 loop: CASSRDYQYNEQFF. Here the CDR3 DNA reads TGTGCCAGCAGCCGGGACTACCAATACAATGAGCAGTTCTTC.

The gene calls are TRBV18 and TRBJ1-3; D is unresolved. CDR1 KGHSH and CDR2 LQKENI come from the germline V gene. The CDR3 loop spans 16 amino acids. Trimming shortened V by 3 bases and J by 0 bases, and 12 bases separated the two germline ends. CDR3 nucleotide sequence: TGTGCCAGCTCACCCCCCGGAGTCCGCTCTGGAAACACCATATATTTT. Amino acid sequence: CASSPPGVRSGNTIYF.

The J gene is TRBJ2-7, the V gene TRBV14; 10 bases map to TRBD1. CDR1 and CDR2 (germline): SGHDN, FVKESK. CDR3 length: 15 amino acids. Trimming at V came to 5 bases and at J to 6 bases, leaving 10 bases not matched to a gene. The CDR3 bases are TGTGCCAGCAGCGCAAGGACAGGGGGTCTTTCCGAGCAGTACTTC. Its protein product is CASSARTGGLSEQYF.

The chain uses TRBV7-2 and TRBJ1-1; no definite D call. The V end was cut by 4 bases, the J end by 4 bases, with 16 bases between. The CDR3 contains 15 residues. Germline-derived CDR1 and CDR2 are SGHTA and FQGNSA. Written as DNA, the CDR3 is TGTGCCAGCAGCTCCAATCCGGCGGTAGGCACTGAAGCTTTCTTT. This encodes CASSSNPAVGTEAFF.

The rearrangement uses TRBV5-5 and TRBJ1-1; 10 bases are shared with TRBD1. The length of the CDR3 is 14 residues. Trimming removed 4 bases from V and 5 bases from J; junction bases left unmatched: 5. Per the germline V gene, CDR1 is SGHKS and CDR2 is YYEKEE (reference sequence). CDR3: CASSPGQGNTEAFF. CDR3 coding DNA: TGTGCCAGCAGCCCGGGACAGGGGAATACTGAAGCTTTCTTT.

The V call is TRBV7-9, the J call TRBJ2-3; TRBD2 is a possible D gene (5 bases). Germline V gives CDR1 SEHNR, CDR2 FQNEAQ (reference sequence). Trimming pared 5 bases from V and 6 bases from J, leaving 21 bases between. This CDR3 has 16 amino acids. CDR3 sequence (DNA): TGTGCCAGCAGCCCCCGGCTCGGCGCTGAGCGGGATACGCAGTATTTT. As protein: CASSPRLGAERDTQYF.

As for this clone: Distinct nucleotide sequences in the sample also encode this CDR3. The chain combines TRBV6-5 with TRBJ1-5; no clear D gene. This CDR3 contains 15 residues. Trimming removed 2 bases from V and 0 bases from J, with 8 bases in between. Looked up from germline, CDR1 is MNHEY and CDR2 is SVGAGI. The CDR3 loop reads CASSYGGNSNQPQHF. In DNA, the CDR3 is TGTGCCAGCAGTTACGGAGGAAATAGCAATCAGCCCCAGCATTTT.

This chain uses TRBV5-4 with TRBJ1-2; 11 bases line up with TRBD1. The CDR3 contains 13 residues. Germline-derived CDR1 and CDR2 are SGHNT and YYREEE (reference sequence). J gave up 7 bases and V 3 bases, and 2 bases lay outside the gene matches. CDR3 sequence: CASSSGTGGGYTF. The CDR3 region has the DNA TGTGCCAGCAGCTCCGGGACAGGGGGTGGCTACACCTTC.

This clone occurred a few times. V is TRBV5-1 and J is TRBJ2-7; TRBD1 agrees at 7 bases. The CDR3 runs to 15 residues. The V segment lost 3 bases and the J segment 1 base; nucleotides outside the gene matches: 7. Per the germline V gene, CDR1 is SGHRS and CDR2 is YFSETQ. CDR3 DNA sequence: TGCGCCAGCAGCTCCGGGACAGCAGATTCCTACGAGCAGTACTTC. It yields the protein CASSSGTADSYEQYF. Full variable domain (rest looked up from reference TRBV5-1 and TRBJ2-7): KAGVTQTPRYLIKTRGQQVTLSCSPISGHRSVSWYQQTPGQGLQFLFEYFSETQRNKGNFPGRFSGRQFSNSRSEMNVSTLELGDSALYLCASSSGTADSYEQYFGPGTRLTVT.

This sequence joins TRBV29-1 and TRBJ2-7, with unresolved D. The CDR3 extends over 15 amino acids. V was clipped by 4 bases and J by 1 base, with 17 bases between them. Germline CDR1 SQVTM, CDR2 ANQGSEA. As DNA, the CDR3 is TGCAGCGTTGTCCTAGTTGGCACGACTTCCTACGAGCAGTACTTC. Translating it yields CSVVLVGTTSYEQYF.

J is TRBJ1-5 and V is TRBV3-1 (or the pseudogene TRBV3-2); the D gene is possibly TRBD1 (6 bases). V was shortened by 1 base and J by 1 base, with 14 bases between the two germline ends. CDR3 length equals 17 residues. CDR1 is LGHDT and CDR2 is YNNKEL in the germline V gene (reference sequence). The CDR3, as DNA: TGTGCCAGCAGCCAAGGCGGGGGGCTTGGCAGCAATCAGCCCCAGCATTTT. It specifies CASSQGGGLGSNQPQHF.

The rearrangement uses TRBV7-2 and TRBJ2-1; D is perhaps TRBD2 (6 bases). CDR3 length: 14 residues. Between the trimmed V and J ends, which lost 5 bases and 7 bases, there was a span of 15 bases. Germline V CDR1 and CDR2: SGHTA, FQGNSA. Here the CDR3 reads CASSVGGGYNEQFF. The CDR3 DNA reads as TGTGCCAGCAGCGTGGGTGGGGGGTATAATGAGCAGTTCTTC.